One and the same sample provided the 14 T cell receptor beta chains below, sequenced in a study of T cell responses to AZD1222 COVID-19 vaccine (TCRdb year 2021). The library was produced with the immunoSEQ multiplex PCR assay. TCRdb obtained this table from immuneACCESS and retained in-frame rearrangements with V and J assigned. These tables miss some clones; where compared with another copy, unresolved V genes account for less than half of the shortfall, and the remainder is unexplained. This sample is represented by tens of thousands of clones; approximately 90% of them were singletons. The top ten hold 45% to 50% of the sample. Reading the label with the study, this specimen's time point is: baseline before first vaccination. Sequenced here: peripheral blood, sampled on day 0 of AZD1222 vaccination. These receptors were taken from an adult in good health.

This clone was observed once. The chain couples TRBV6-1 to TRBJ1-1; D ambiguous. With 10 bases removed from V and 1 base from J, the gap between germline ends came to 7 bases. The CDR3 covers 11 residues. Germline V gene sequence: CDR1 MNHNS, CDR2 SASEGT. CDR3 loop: CAMTKNTEAFF. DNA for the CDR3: TGTGCCATGACGAAGAACACTGAAGCTTTCTTT.

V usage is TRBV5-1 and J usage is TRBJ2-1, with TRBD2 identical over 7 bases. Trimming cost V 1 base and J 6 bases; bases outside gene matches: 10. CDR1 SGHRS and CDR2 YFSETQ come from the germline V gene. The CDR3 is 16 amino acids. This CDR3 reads CASSLLSSGVGNEQFF. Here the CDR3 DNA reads TGCGCCAGCAGCTTGTTATCCAGCGGGGTTGGCAATGAGCAGTTCTTC. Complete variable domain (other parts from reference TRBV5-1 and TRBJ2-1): KAGVTQTPRYLIKTRGQQVTLSCSPISGHRSVSWYQQTPGQGLQFLFEYFSETQRNKGNFPGRFSGRQFSNSRSEMNVSTLELGDSALYLCASSLLSSGVGNEQFFGPGTRLTVL.

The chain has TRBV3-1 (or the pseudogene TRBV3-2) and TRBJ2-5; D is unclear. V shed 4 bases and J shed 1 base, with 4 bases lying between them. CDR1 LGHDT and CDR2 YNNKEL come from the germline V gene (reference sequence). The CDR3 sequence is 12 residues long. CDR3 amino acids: CASSLRQETQYF. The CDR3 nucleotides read TGTGCCAGCAGCCTGCGCCAAGAGACCCAGTACTTC.

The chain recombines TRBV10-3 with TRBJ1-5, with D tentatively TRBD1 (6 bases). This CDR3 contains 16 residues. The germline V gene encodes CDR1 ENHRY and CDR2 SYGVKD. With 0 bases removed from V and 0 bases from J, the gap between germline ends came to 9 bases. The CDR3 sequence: CAISESKGGSNQPQHF. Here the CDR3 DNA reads TGTGCCATCAGTGAGTCGAAAGGGGGTAGCAATCAGCCCCAGCATTTT.

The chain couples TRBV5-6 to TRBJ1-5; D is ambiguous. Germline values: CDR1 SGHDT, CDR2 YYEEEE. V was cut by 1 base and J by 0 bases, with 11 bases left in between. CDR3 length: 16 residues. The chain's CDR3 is CASSLLADHSNQPQHF. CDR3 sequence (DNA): TGTGCCAGCAGCTTGCTGGCGGACCATAGCAATCAGCCCCAGCATTTT.

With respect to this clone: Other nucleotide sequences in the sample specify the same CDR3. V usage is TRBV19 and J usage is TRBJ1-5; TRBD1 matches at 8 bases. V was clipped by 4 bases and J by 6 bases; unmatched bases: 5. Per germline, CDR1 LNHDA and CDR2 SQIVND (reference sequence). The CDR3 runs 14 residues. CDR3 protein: CASSTGQGGQPQHF. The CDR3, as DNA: TGTGCCAGTAGTACCGGACAGGGTGGTCAGCCCCAGCATTTT.

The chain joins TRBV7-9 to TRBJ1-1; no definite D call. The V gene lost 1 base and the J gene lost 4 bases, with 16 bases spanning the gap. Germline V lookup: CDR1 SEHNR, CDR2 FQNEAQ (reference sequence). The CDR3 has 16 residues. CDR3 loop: CASSLGQHVARTEAFF. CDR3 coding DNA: TGTGCCAGCAGCTTAGGCCAGCACGTGGCCCGCACTGAAGCTTTCTTT.

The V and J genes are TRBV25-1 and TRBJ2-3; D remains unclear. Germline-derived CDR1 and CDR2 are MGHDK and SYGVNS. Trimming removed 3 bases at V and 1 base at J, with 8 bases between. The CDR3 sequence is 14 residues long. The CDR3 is CASSDGRGTDTQYF. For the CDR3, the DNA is TGTGCCAGCAGTGACGGCAGAGGCACAGATACGCAGTATTTT. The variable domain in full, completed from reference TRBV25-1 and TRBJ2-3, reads EADIYQTPRYLVIGTGKKITLECSQTMGHDKMYWYQQDPGMELHLIHYSYGVNSTEKGDLSSESTVSRIRTEHFPLTLESARPSHTSQYLCASSDGRGTDTQYFGPGTRLTVL.

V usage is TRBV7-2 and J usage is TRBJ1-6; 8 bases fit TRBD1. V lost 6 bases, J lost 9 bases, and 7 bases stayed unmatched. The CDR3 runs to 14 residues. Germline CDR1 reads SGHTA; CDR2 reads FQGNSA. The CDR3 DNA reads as TGTGCCAGCAGGGTTGGACAGGGAAGTTCACCCCTCCACTTT. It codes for CASRVGQGSSPLHF.

The DNA of the CDR3 is TGTGCCAGCAGCGCGGTGGGGGCGAACACCGGGGAGCTGTTTTTT. Amino acid sequence: CASSAVGANTGELFF. The V and J genes are TRBV11-3 and TRBJ2-2; either TRBD1 or TRBD2 may fit D (5 bases each). V lost 5 bases to trimming and J lost 0 bases, with 10 bases between them. From germline, CDR1 is SGHNT and CDR2 YENEEA. The CDR3 covers 15 residues.

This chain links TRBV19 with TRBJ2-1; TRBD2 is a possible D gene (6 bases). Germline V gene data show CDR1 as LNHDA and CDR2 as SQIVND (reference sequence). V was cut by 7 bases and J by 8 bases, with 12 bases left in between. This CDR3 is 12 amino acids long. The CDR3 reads CASMGWGDEQFF. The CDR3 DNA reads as TGTGCCAGTATGGGATGGGGGGATGAGCAGTTCTTC.

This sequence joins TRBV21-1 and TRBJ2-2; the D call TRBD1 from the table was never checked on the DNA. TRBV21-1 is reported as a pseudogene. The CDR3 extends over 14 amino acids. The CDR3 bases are TGTGCCAGCAGCGCCACAGGGGGCTCCGGGGAGCTGTTTTTT. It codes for CASSATGGSGELFF.

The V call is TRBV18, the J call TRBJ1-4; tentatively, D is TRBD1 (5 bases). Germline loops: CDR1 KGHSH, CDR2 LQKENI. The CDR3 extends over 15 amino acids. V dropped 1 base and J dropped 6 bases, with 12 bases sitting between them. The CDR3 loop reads CASSPQGQGYEKLFF. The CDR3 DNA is TGTGCCAGCTCACCACAGGGTCAGGGTTATGAAAAACTGTTTTTT.

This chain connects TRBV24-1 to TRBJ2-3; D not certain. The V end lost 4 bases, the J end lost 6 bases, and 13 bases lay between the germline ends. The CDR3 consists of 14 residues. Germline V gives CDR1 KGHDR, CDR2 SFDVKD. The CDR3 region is CATSDGPLPDTQYF. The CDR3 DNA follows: TGTGCCACCAGTGACGGGCCTCTCCCGGATACGCAGTATTTT.